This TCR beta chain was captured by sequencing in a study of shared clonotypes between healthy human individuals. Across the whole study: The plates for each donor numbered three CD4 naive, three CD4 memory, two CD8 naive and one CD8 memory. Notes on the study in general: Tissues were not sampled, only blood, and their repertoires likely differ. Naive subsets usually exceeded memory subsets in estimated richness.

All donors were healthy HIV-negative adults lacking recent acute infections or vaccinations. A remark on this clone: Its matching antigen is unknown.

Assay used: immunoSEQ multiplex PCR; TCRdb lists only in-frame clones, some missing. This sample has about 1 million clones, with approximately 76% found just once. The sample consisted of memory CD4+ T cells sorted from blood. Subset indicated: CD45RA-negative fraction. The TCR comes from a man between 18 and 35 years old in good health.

The CDR3: CASSQGAPGNQPQHF. The CDR3 DNA sequence: TGCGCCAGCAGCCAAGGGGCGCCGGGGAATCAGCCCCAGCATTTT. This chain connects TRBV4-1 to TRBJ1-5; unclear D gene. V was clipped by 1 base and J by 4 bases, with 11 bases between them. Germline CDR1 MGHRA, CDR2 YSYEKL. This CDR3 region has 15 residues.